The clone carrying this T cell receptor (beta chain) is medium-sized in the sample. The primer mix had 60 Vbeta and 13 Jbeta primers. The method was immunoSEQ multiplex PCR; TCRdb's version includes in-frame clones alone and lacks a portion of them. In the table there are under 95,000 clones, about 78% of which are singletons. This sample stems from a study of cytomegalovirus exposure and HLA in healthy donors. The specimen sequenced was PBMCs. The TCR comes from a woman between 40 and 50 years old in good health and CMV-seropositive.

The CDR3 coding sequence is TGTGCCAGCAGTGACGGGTGGGTCGGGGCCAACGTCCTGACTTTC. This gives the protein CASSDGWVGANVLTF. V usage is TRBV25-1 and J usage is TRBJ2-6, with D unclear. CDR1 MGHDK and CDR2 SYGVNS come from the germline V gene. Trimming shortened V by 3 bases and J by 4 bases, and 10 bases separated the two germline ends. The CDR3 runs 15 residues.